The 15 T cell receptor beta chains below come from one sample, sequenced in a study of blood T cell repertoires in COVID-19. Profiling relied on immunoSEQ multiplex PCR, and the TCRdb table lists in-frame clones only, not all of them. This repertoire shows some 300,000 clones, about nine tenths found once; its top ten account for around 5.8%. The material sequenced was peripheral blood. Receptors were obtained from a woman between 45 and 65 years old with COVID-19, enrolled during active disease.

This CDR3 reads CASSHPGLAGGIGELFF. DNA for the CDR3: TGCGCCAGCAGCCATCCGGGACTAGCGGGAGGTATCGGGGAGCTGTTTTTT. The chain combines TRBV4-3 with TRBJ2-2; 15 bases line up with TRBD2. Trimming removed 3 bases from V and 7 bases from J; junction bases left unmatched: 6. The CDR3 length is 17 residues. Germline-derived CDR1 and CDR2 are LGHNA and YSLEER.

V is TRBV30 and J is TRBJ2-5; 9 bases are shared with TRBD2. The CDR3 runs to 15 residues. The trim removed 0 bases at V and 1 base at J, leaving 3 bases unmatched. In germline, CDR1 is GTSNPN, CDR2 SVGIG (reference sequence). CDR3 residues: CAWSVHSGSQETQYF. CDR3 coding DNA: TGTGCCTGGAGTGTACATAGCGGGAGCCAAGAGACCCAGTACTTC.

The chain uses TRBV5-8 and TRBJ1-4; TRBD1 agrees at 8 bases. This CDR3 has 17 amino acids. Trimming at V came to 0 bases and at J to 8 bases, leaving 12 bases not matched to a gene. In germline, CDR1 is SGHTS, CDR2 YDEGEE. CDR3 protein: CASSLGQGNGWAEKLFF. The CDR3 region has the DNA TGTGCCAGCAGCTTGGGACAGGGGAATGGCTGGGCCGAAAAACTGTTTTTT. The full variable domain, completed using reference TRBV5-8 and TRBJ1-4, is EAGVTQSPTHLIKTRGQQATLRCSPISGHTSVYWYQQALGLGLQFLLWYDEGEERNRGNFPPRFSGRQFPNYSSELNVNALELEDSALYLCASSLGQGNGWAEKLFFGSGTQLSVL.

With regard to this clone: A far larger clone differs by one base, so this is likely a read error. V is TRBV7-9 and J is TRBJ1-5; TRBD1 matches at 7 bases. The CDR3 runs to 14 residues. Trimming cost V 5 bases and J 4 bases; bases outside gene matches: 5. Germline V lookup: CDR1 SEHNR, CDR2 FQNEAQ (reference sequence). As DNA, the CDR3 is TGTGCCAGCAGCGCCGGGACAGCTAATCAGCCCCAGCATTTT. Amino acids: CASSAGTANQPQHF.

J is TRBJ2-7 and V is TRBV4-3, with D possibly TRBD2 on 5 matching bases. Germline CDR1 and CDR2: LGHNA and YSLEER. The CDR3 runs 15 residues. The V gene lost 0 bases and the J gene lost 1 base, with 10 bases spanning the gap. The CDR3 protein is CASSQDRTPSYEQYF. The CDR3 coding sequence is TGCGCCAGCAGCCAAGACAGGACTCCTTCCTACGAGCAGTACTTC.

The chain combines TRBV6-4 with TRBJ2-2, with 9 bases lining up with TRBD2. J gave up 0 bases and V 6 bases, and 2 bases lay outside the gene matches. The CDR3 is 15 amino acids. The V gene's germline CDR1 is MRHNA and CDR2 SNTAGT. The CDR3 DNA reads as TGTGCCAGCAGCCGGACTAGCGCGAACACCGGGGAGCTGTTTTTT. It codes for CASSRTSANTGELFF.

The chain combines TRBV11-2 with TRBJ2-1; D not resolved. This CDR3 has 14 amino acids. V was pared by 1 base and J by 7 bases, with 11 bases between. Looked up from germline, CDR1 is SGHAT and CDR2 is FQNNGV. The CDR3: CASSLGWQFNEQFF. The CDR3 DNA follows: TGTGCCAGCAGCTTAGGGTGGCAGTTTAATGAGCAGTTCTTC.

The rearrangement links TRBV3-1 (or the pseudogene TRBV3-2) to TRBJ1-2; 8 nucleotides align to TRBD1. Trimming removed 1 base from V and 8 bases from J; junction bases left unmatched: 6. The CDR3 covers 14 residues. In germline, CDR1 is LGHDT, CDR2 YNNKEL (reference sequence). CDR3 amino acids: CASSQGTGWEGYTF. The CDR3 bases are TGTGCCAGCAGCCAAGGGACAGGGTGGGAAGGCTACACCTTC.

This clone was seen once. The chain has TRBV18 and TRBJ1-1; 7 nucleotides match TRBD1. The CDR3 has 15 residues. Germline CDR1 KGHSH, CDR2 LQKENI. V lost 4 bases and J lost 1; bases outside the gene matches: 6. The CDR3 here is CASSREQGTNTEAFF. Written as DNA, the CDR3 is TGTGCCAGCTCACGGGAACAGGGGACGAACACTGAAGCTTTCTTT.

This chain links TRBV30 with TRBJ1-3; no definite D call. Germline lookup yields CDR1 GTSNPN and CDR2 SVGIG (reference sequence). This CDR3 region has 13 residues. Trimming cost V 4 bases and J 2 bases, with 9 bases left between them. CDR3 coding DNA: TGTGCCTGGACCGCGGGAACTGGAAACACCATATATTTT. This encodes CAWTAGTGNTIYF. The entire variable domain, with the rest obtained from reference TRBV30 and TRBJ1-3, is as follows: SQTIHQWPATLVQPVGSPLSLECTVEGTSNPNLYWYRQAAGRGLQLLFYSVGIGQISSEVPQNLSASRPQDRQFILSSKKLLLSDSGFYLCAWTAGTGNTIYFGEGSWLTVV.

CDR3 nucleotides: TGTGCCAGCAGCGTGAGGGGGACCGGGGAGCTGTTTTTT. Translating gives CASSVRGTGELFF. This rearrangement joins TRBV5-6 to TRBJ2-2; D is perhaps TRBD1 (6 bases). The CDR3 contains 13 residues. Looked up from germline, CDR1 is SGHDT and CDR2 is YYEEEE. Deletions cut 4 bases from V and 5 bases from J, with 9 bases between.

This clone has more than one count but fewer than ten. The chain employs TRBV1 and TRBJ2-1; the table's D call, TRBD2, was not checked against the DNA. TRBV1 is labeled a pseudogene. CDR3 length: 24 amino acids. CDR3 sequence: CTSSQDPGLAGVPLRKNSYNEQFF. Here the CDR3 DNA reads TGCACCAGCAGCCAAGATCCCGGACTAGCGGGAGTCCCACTACGGAAAAACTCCTACAATGAGCAGTTCTTC.

Only one count was recorded for this clone. The chain combines TRBV11-2 with TRBJ2-7; 10 positions match TRBD1. This CDR3 is built from 16 residues. V trimming: 5 bases; J trimming: 2 bases; junction bases outside the gene matches: 9. Germline V gene sequence: CDR1 SGHAT, CDR2 FQNNGV. CDR3: CASSHRDRGITYEQYF. CDR3 DNA sequence: TGTGCCAGCAGCCACCGGGACAGGGGTATTACCTACGAGCAGTACTTC.

V is TRBV3-1 (or the pseudogene TRBV3-2) and J is TRBJ2-1, with 10 bases identical to TRBD2. Losses at the gene ends were 3 bases for V and 7 bases for J; bases not matched to a gene: 12. Germline values: CDR1 LGHDT, CDR2 YNNKEL (reference sequence). This CDR3 spans 17 amino acids. CDR3 sequence: CASSQIETSGRRNEQFF. CDR3 DNA sequence: TGTGCCAGCAGCCAGATCGAGACTAGCGGGCGGAGGAATGAGCAGTTCTTC.

The count of this clone is one. V usage is TRBV5-1 and J usage is TRBJ2-1, with D possibly TRBD1 on 7 matching bases. Trimming took 0 bases from V and 6 from J, leaving 13 bases between them. Germline CDR1 SGHRS, CDR2 YFSETQ. The CDR3 contains 15 residues. The chain's CDR3 is CASSLDQGGSNEQFF. In nucleotides, the CDR3 is TGCGCCAGCAGCTTGGATCAGGGGGGCTCCAATGAGCAGTTCTTC. Using reference TRBV5-1 and TRBJ2-1 for the parts outside the CDR3, the full variable domain is KAGVTQTPRYLIKTRGQQVTLSCSPISGHRSVSWYQQTPGQGLQFLFEYFSETQRNKGNFPGRFSGRQFSNSRSEMNVSTLELGDSALYLCASSLDQGGSNEQFFGPGTRLTVL.